A single T cell receptor beta chain is shown here with its context. Construction of the TCR beta libraries employed iRepertoire HTBI primers in conjunction with Arm-PCR of CDR3 regions. TCRdb re-derived calls from the multiplex PCR reads in MiXCR, one entry per CDR3 protein. The sample yields roughly 300,000 distinct CDR3 sequences, around 20% seen once. The data stem from a study of regulatory T cells in long-lasting Graves disease. Study overall: A definition of persistent Graves' disease required over 5 years of antithyroid drugs plus positive TSH receptor antibodies.

The time point is: persistent/refractory GD, antithyroid drugs over 5 years with positive TRAb. RNA from PBMCs was the source of the TCR library. With 0 bases removed from V and 0 bases from J, the gap between germline ends came to 9 bases. This CDR3 has 15 amino acids. The germline V gene encodes CDR1 LNHNV and CDR2 YYDKDF (reference sequence). The source was peripheral blood mononuclear cells (PBMCs), collected when the disease was refractory, from a patient treated with antithyroid drugs. The chain has TRBV15 and TRBJ2-7; TRBD1 is a possible D gene (6 bases). This sequence was found in a female donor with Graves disease. The CDR3: CATSREDSYSYEQYF. The CDR3 nucleotides read TGTGCCACCAGCAGAGAGGACAGCTACTCCTACGAGCAGTACTTC.